This TCR beta chain was sequenced for a study of spatial heterogeneity in lung cancer. Study-wide background: TCR transcript abundance in tumor regions was strongly correlated with the T cell module score obtained from matched bulk RNA-seq. Notes on the study in general: Counts of expanded alpha and beta TCRs within tumors tracked the tumor nonsynonymous mutation count.

TCRdb ran MiXCR on the 5' RACE reads and lists one entry per CDR3 protein. The table has about 3,300 distinct CDR3 sequences, under 5% seen once; the top ten hold around 15%. Note on this clonotype: What it binds is not known.

CDR3 length equals 16 residues. CDR1 and CDR2 from the germline V gene are SGHTA and FQGNSA. The V segment lost 1 base and the J segment 1 base; nucleotides outside the gene matches: 4. As to time point: sample taken at primary tumor resection. Samples were donated by 72 untreated early-stage non-small cell lung cancer patients. This receptor was obtained from a female donor with early-stage non-small cell lung cancer. The material sequenced was lung tumor tissue, taken at surgery. This rearrangement joins TRBV7-2 to TRBJ1-5; 7 nucleotides match TRBD1. CDR3 region: CASSLVGGESNQPQHF. CDR3 nucleotide sequence: TGTGCCAGCAGCTTAGTAGGGGGCGAAAGCAATCAGCCCCAGCATTTT.